The following is a T cell receptor beta chain sequence with its context. This clone was seen just once. Its antigen is still unknown. There are no base qualities to consult, and no much larger clone falls within one base. V drops 3 bases and J drops 7 bases, leaving 15 bases in between. Sequences ENHRY (CDR1) and SYGVKD (CDR2) are obtained from the germline V gene. The CDR3 measures 14 amino acids from cysteine to phenylalanine. This entry keeps only the CDR3 DNA: 42 bases, framed from base 1. Using the deep immunoSEQ assay, multiplex PCR amplified TCR CDR3 regions from genomic DNA. Genomic DNA extracted from each cell subset was distributed evenly over all wells of several immunoSEQ 96-well plates, and each plate served as one replicate. Each replicate PCR for sorted subsets received 150 to 250 ng genomic DNA, equal to about 30,000 T cell genomes. Purified libraries were quantified with a Qubit 3.0 fluorometer, sized on a Bioanalyzer 2100, and re-quantified with the KAPA Library Quantification kit. Every immunoSEQ 96-well plate was sequenced on a dedicated single-read 150-cycle Illumina NextSeq 550 flow cell. As for the original processing: Because the immunoSEQ output included only junctional sequences and no quality scores, the filtering could not be the same as the filtering used for full-length reads. Sequences were annotated with PyIR, a Python wrapper for IgBLAST v1.9, using IMGT germline references to assign V/J genes and CDR3. Reads were removed for weak V/J assignments (E-value above 1e-6), missing CDR3, stop codons, out-of-frame junctions, or ambiguous translated residues. V3J clonotypes were defined as sequences sharing an identical inferred V gene, J gene, and CDR3 amino acid sequence. To compute the percentage overlap between repertoires, the number of shared unique clonotypes was divided by the size of the smaller repertoire. Richness of each repertoire was evaluated using RTK rarefaction, the Chao1 estimator, and Recon v2.1 estimates of unobserved clonotypes. For all TCRbeta clonotypes obtained by the gDNA method from a few donors, generation probabilities were computed with OLGA. As stored in TCRdb, this immuneACCESS dataset retains in-frame rearrangements with V and J assigned. A fraction of the clones does not appear; measured against another copy, unresolved V genes explain less than half of the discrepancy, and the remainder lacks a known reason. Clonal size and the V and J genes are those of that table, whereas D and trimming came from the DNA. This sample is represented by about 2.1 million clones; 93% of them were singletons. More than 1.5% of the sample lies in the top ten.

This sample is drawn from a study of shared clonotypes between healthy human individuals (dated by TCRdb to about 2020). In the study overall: The cohort comprised two women and a few men aged 18 to 49 years. To estimate repertoire size and how much clonotype sharing occurs between individuals, the study deeply sequenced the blood TCR repertoires of roughly 5 healthy adults. For each donor, three plates each were used for CD4 naive and CD4 memory, two plates were used for CD8 naive, and one plate was used for CD8 memory. Each donor's leukapheresis produced roughly between roughly 0.85 and 9.5 billion PBMCs. Libraries were prepared and TCR repertoires were sequenced by different laboratories using diverse techniques, in order to increase sequencing depth and limit assay-specific biases. What the research found in general, with its limitations: Incomplete sequencing was indicated by rarefaction of sorted-subset datasets, despite the large sequencing depth. When four donors were compared, the shared fraction of clonotypes was roughly 4.8% for naive CD4, roughly 3.3% for naive CD8, about 2.4% for memory CD4, and 0.35% to 0.4% for memory CD8. Pairwise subsampling led to the expectation that sequencing depth would affect the degree of clonotype sharing among donors. Only blood was sampled, and tissue TCR repertoires likely differ from those in blood. Naive subsets generally had larger estimated clonotype richness than memory subsets. Compared with non-shared clonotypes, clonotypes shared by all four sorted-subset donors had higher generation probabilities. The small number of donors limited the genetic and exposure-history diversity represented.

For the CD8 naive samples, CD45RO-negative cells were positively selected for CCR7, yielding a CD45RA+CCR7+ population from which TemRA cells were excluded. The donors were healthy, HIV-negative adults who had no recently reported acute infections or vaccinations. Only Caucasian adults living in Nashville, Tennessee, USA were represented among the donors. Blood was collected by leukapheresis, and PBMCs were isolated by Ficoll-Histopaque density gradient centrifugation and then cryopreserved in liquid nitrogen vapor phase. Analytical flow cytometry was used to check the purity and quantity of each magnetically sorted T cell population. Genomic DNA was isolated from each sorted fraction and quantified by UV absorbance on a Nanodrop 2000c.

The specimen sequenced was naive CD8+ T cells from PBMCs. The cell subset or site label, read with the paper, signifies: CD45RA+CCR7+. The rearrangement combines TRBV10-3 with TRBJ1-2, with the D gene too uncertain to name. This TCR was sampled from a man aged 18 to 30 in good health. Some clones in this sample may be carry-over from other donors' samples. The DNA sequence is given as TGTGCCATCAGTGAAAGTGGAGCTGGGTTTGGCTACACCTTC. This codes for CAISESGAGFGYTF.